This entry describes one TCR beta chain. As yet, its antigen is unknown. Here immunoSEQ multiplex PCR was the method, and the copy in TCRdb shows in-frame clones only, minus some. The sample lists around 130,000 clones, 75% to 90% occurring once. The data derive from a study of T cell responses to AZD1222 COVID-19 vaccine. Study results and caveats: Sampling captured repertoires only after the peak T cell response.

Germline CDR1 is SGHTA and CDR2 is FQGNSA. Losses at the gene ends were 1 base for V and 3 bases for J; bases not matched to a gene: 6. This CDR3 region has 15 residues. This chain joins TRBV7-2 and TRBJ2-7, with 7 positions matching TRBD1. This TCR came from an adult in good health. Sequencing used peripheral blood, obtained on day 0 of AZD1222 vaccination. DNA of the CDR3: TGTGCCAGCAGCTTAGTACAGGGGATGGGCTACGAGCAGTACTTC. Its protein is CASSLVQGMGYEQYF. The whole variable domain, filled in from reference TRBV7-2 and TRBJ2-7, reads GAGVSQSPSNKVTEKGKDVELRCDPISGHTALYWYRQSLGQGLEFLIYFQGNSAPDKSGLPSDRFSAERTGGSVSTLTIQRTQQEDSAVYLCASSLVQGMGYEQYFGPGTRLTVT.